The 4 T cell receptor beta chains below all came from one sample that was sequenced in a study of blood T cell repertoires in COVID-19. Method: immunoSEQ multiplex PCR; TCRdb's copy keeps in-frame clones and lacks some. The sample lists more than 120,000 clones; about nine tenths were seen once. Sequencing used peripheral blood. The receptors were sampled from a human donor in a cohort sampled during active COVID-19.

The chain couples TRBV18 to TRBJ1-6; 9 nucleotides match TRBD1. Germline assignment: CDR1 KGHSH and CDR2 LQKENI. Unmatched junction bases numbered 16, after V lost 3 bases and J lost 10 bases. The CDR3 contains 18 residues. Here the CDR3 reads CASSPGMGGQGRSSPLHF. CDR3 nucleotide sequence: TGTGCCAGCTCACCTGGGATGGGCGGACAGGGGCGGTCGTCACCCCTCCACTTT.

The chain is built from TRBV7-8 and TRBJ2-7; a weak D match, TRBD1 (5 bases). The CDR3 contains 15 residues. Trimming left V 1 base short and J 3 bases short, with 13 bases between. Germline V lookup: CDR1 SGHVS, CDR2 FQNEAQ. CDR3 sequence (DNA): TGTGCCAGCAGCTTAGGACGACAGACGTACTACGAGCAGTACTTC. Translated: CASSLGRQTYYEQYF.

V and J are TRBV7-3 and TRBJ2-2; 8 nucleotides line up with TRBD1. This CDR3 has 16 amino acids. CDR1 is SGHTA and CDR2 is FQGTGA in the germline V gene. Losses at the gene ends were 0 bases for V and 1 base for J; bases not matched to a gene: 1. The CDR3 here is CASSLTGTGNTGELFF. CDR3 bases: TGTGCCAGCAGCTTAACCGGGACAGGGAACACCGGGGAGCTGTTTTTT.

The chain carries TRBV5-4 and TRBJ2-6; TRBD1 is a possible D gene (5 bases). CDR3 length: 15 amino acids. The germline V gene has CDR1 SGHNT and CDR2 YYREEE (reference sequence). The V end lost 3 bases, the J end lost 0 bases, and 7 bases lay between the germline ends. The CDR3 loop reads CASSYQGSGANVLTF. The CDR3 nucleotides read TGTGCCAGCAGCTACCAGGGCTCTGGGGCCAACGTCCTGACTTTC.